This entry lists 25 T cell receptor beta chains sequenced from one sample in a study of T cell changes during pregnancy in multiple sclerosis. TCRdb's copy holds only in-frame clones and misses some; the assay was immunoSEQ multiplex PCR. The sample includes fewer than 90,000 clones, 94% of them seen just once. Source: peripheral blood, taken after pregnancy. These receptors all come from a female donor in good health, enrolled as a control in a pregnancy study.

V gene TRBV5-4 combines with J gene TRBJ1-2; TRBD1 matches at 8 bases. This CDR3 has 15 amino acids. J gave up 3 bases and V 3 bases, and 7 bases lay outside the gene matches. The germline V gene has CDR1 SGHNT and CDR2 YYREEE (reference sequence). In DNA form, the CDR3 reads TGTGCCAGCAGCTCCACACAGGGGGTATACTATGGCTACACCTTC. It translates to CASSSTQGVYYGYTF.

The chain carries TRBV2 and TRBJ2-4, with TRBD2 matching 9 bases. V was pared by 2 bases and J by 7 bases, with 3 bases of the junction left unmatched. Germline V gene data show CDR1 as SNHLY and CDR2 as FYNNEI. This CDR3 spans 14 amino acids. The CDR3 DNA follows: TGTGCCAGCAGTGAAAGGCGGGAGGGTAACATTCAGTACTTC. Translating gives CASSERREGNIQYF.

The chain joins TRBV10-1 to TRBJ2-7; D is ambiguous. Germline lookup yields CDR1 WNHNN and CDR2 SYGVQD (reference sequence). V lost 5 bases and J lost 4, with 15 bases in between. There are 14 residues in the CDR3. The CDR3 reads CASSPLPTKYEQYF. As DNA, the CDR3 is TGCGCCAGCAGTCCCTTACCTACGAAATACGAGCAGTACTTC.

The V and J genes are TRBV5-1 and TRBJ2-5; 8 bases map to TRBD1. CDR3 length: 18 amino acids. Germline V gives CDR1 SGHRS, CDR2 YFSETQ. J lost 4 bases, V lost 3 bases, and 17 bases had no gene match. CDR3 sequence (DNA): TGCGCCAGCAGCTCGACCCCTCCAAATACAGGGGGGCGAGAGACCCAGTACTTC. Translation gives CASSSTPPNTGGRETQYF.

J is TRBJ1-1 and V is TRBV6-6, with TRBD1 matching 10 bases. The length of the CDR3 is 16 residues. V gave up 6 bases and J gave up 4 bases; unmatched junction bases: 11. The V gene's germline CDR1 is MNHNY and CDR2 SVGAGI (reference sequence). The CDR3 DNA follows: TGTGCCAGCAGCGCGACAGGGGGCGGTATGGGCACTGAAGCTTTCTTT. Its translation: CASSATGGGMGTEAFF.

The chain uses TRBV20-1 and TRBJ2-7; D is uncertain. Germline lookup yields CDR1 DFQATT and CDR2 SNEGSKA (reference sequence). CDR3 size: 11 residues. Trimming took 6 bases from V and 4 from J, leaving 10 bases between them. The CDR3 region is CSARGQYEQYF. DNA of the CDR3: TGCAGTGCCCGCGGCCAGTACGAGCAGTACTTC.

This chain links TRBV5-1 with TRBJ2-7, with D possibly being TRBD1 (6 bases). The CDR3 has 15 amino acids. Trimming shortened V by 2 bases and J by 4 bases, and 16 bases separated the two germline ends. The V gene's germline CDR1 is SGHRS and CDR2 YFSETQ. In DNA form, the CDR3 reads TGCGCCAGCAGCTTTTTCCCGGACAGAGAATACGAGCAGTACTTC. Translating gives CASSFFPDREYEQYF.

This sequence joins TRBV19 and TRBJ1-5; perhaps TRBD1 as D (5 bases). The germline V and J ends were trimmed by 4 bases and 2 bases, with 18 bases remaining between them. In germline, CDR1 is LNHDA, CDR2 SQIVND (reference sequence). This CDR3 comprises 17 residues. In nucleotides, the CDR3 is TGTGCCAGTAGTACATGGGGGGGGAAGGGTGGCAATCAGCCCCAGCATTTT. Residues: CASSTWGGKGGNQPQHF.

The V call is TRBV2, the J call TRBJ2-7, with TRBD2 identical over 9 bases. Germline V CDR1 and CDR2: SNHLY, FYNNEI. CDR3 length equals 16 residues. V shed 6 bases, J shed 0 bases, and the junction held 9 bases outside the gene matches. CDR3: CASRATAGGLSYEQYF. The CDR3, as DNA: TGTGCCAGCAGGGCCACAGCGGGAGGCCTCTCCTACGAGCAGTACTTC.

This rearrangement joins TRBV5-5 to TRBJ1-2; D unclear. CDR1 is SGHKS and CDR2 is YYEKEE in the germline V gene (reference sequence). The length of the CDR3 is 14 residues. V was shortened by 5 bases and J by 5 bases, with 16 bases between the two germline ends. CDR3 nucleotides: TGTGCCAGCAGTTCCTCGACTTCGCTATATGGCTACACCTTC. This encodes CASSSSTSLYGYTF.

The J gene is TRBJ2-3, the V gene TRBV15; 14 bases line up with TRBD2. CDR1 is LNHNV, CDR2 YYDKDF, per germline (reference sequence). The CDR3 has 19 residues. V was clipped by 0 bases and J by 1 base; unmatched bases: 6. The CDR3 nucleotides read TGTGCCACCAGCAGAGATCGGGGGACTAGCGGGAGAGGCACAGATACGCAGTATTTT. It codes for CATSRDRGTSGRGTDTQYF.

The V call is TRBV19, the J call TRBJ2-2; D gene unclear. The V gene lost 3 bases and the J gene lost 1 base, with 6 bases spanning the gap. There are 14 residues in the CDR3. The germline CDR1 and CDR2 sequences are LNHDA and SQIVND (reference sequence). In nucleotides, the CDR3 is TGTGCCAGTAGTATGTCAGGGAACACCGGGGAGCTGTTTTTT. The encoded protein is CASSMSGNTGELFF.

The chain has TRBV2 and TRBJ2-7, with D unclear. CDR1 and CDR2 from the germline V gene are SNHLY and FYNNEI. The CDR3 contains 13 residues. The V and J ends lost 2 bases and 6 bases respectively, with 11 bases between them. CDR3 sequence (DNA): TGTGCCAGCAGTGAATGGGCCCTTACCGAGCAGTACTTC. Its translation is CASSEWALTEQYF.

This sequence joins TRBV6-1 and TRBJ2-1; 7 nucleotides align to TRBD2. The CDR3 consists of 16 residues. The V gene's germline CDR1 is MNHNS and CDR2 SASEGT. V shed 2 bases and J 4 bases; nucleotides not matched to a gene: 8. In DNA form, the CDR3 reads TGTGCCAGCAGTGAATCGGTGGCTAGCGGATACAATGAGCAGTTCTTC. It yields the protein CASSESVASGYNEQFF.

V gene TRBV2 combines with J gene TRBJ2-3; D is possibly TRBD2 (5 bases). Germline values: CDR1 SNHLY, CDR2 FYNNEI. This CDR3 region has 15 residues. Trimming removed 4 bases from V and 5 bases from J, with 16 bases in between. CDR3 sequence: CASSGRLRAEDTQYF. CDR3 nucleotides: TGTGCCAGCAGTGGCAGGTTGAGGGCAGAAGATACGCAGTATTTT.

V is TRBV4-1 and J is TRBJ1-1, with a weak D call TRBD1 (6 bases). V was pared by 6 bases and J by 1 base, with 15 bases between. The CDR3 is 15 residues long. CDR1 and CDR2 from the germline V gene are MGHRA and YSYEKL. As DNA, the CDR3 is TGCGCCAGCAGGATCAGTACAGGGCAGAACACTGAAGCTTTCTTT. Translation: CASRISTGQNTEAFF.

This chain joins TRBV5-1 and TRBJ2-7; 10 bases match TRBD2. With 4 bases clipped from V and 2 bases from J, the junction kept 15 bases outside the gene matches. The CDR3 spans 18 residues. CDR1 and CDR2 (germline): SGHRS, YFSETQ. Written as DNA, the CDR3 is TGCGCCAGCAGCCCCCGTGTTGCTAGCGGGAGTTTAGCCTACGAGCAGTACTTC. Translation: CASSPRVASGSLAYEQYF.

This clone appeared once. The V and J genes are TRBV5-1 and TRBJ1-1; 8 nucleotides align to TRBD1. The germline CDR1 and CDR2 sequences are SGHRS and YFSETQ. J lost 5 bases, V lost 1 base, and 7 bases had no gene match. The CDR3 length is 15 residues. The CDR3 DNA sequence: TGCGCCAGCAGCTTGCCGACAGGGGCCGGGACTGAAGCTTTCTTT. As protein: CASSLPTGAGTEAFF.

This clone has only one observation. The CDR3 bases are TGTGCCAGCAGTGAGAGGACAGGGGGCTACAATGAGCAGTTCTTC. Amino acids: CASSERTGGYNEQFF. The J gene is TRBJ2-1, the V gene TRBV6-1; 10 positions match TRBD1. The CDR3 totals 15 residues. Unmatched junction bases numbered 2, after V lost 3 bases and J lost 3 bases. CDR1 and CDR2 (germline): MNHNS, SASEGT.

The chain recombines TRBV30 with TRBJ2-3; 10 bases align to TRBD1. V dropped 5 bases and J dropped 5; count of bases not matched to a gene: 4. The CDR3 consists of 13 residues. Germline V lookup: CDR1 GTSNPN, CDR2 SVGIG (reference sequence). CDR3 sequence (DNA): TGTGCCTGGGGGACAGGGGCGGTAGATACGCAGTATTTT. This gives the protein CAWGTGAVDTQYF. Using reference TRBV30 and TRBJ2-3 for the parts outside the CDR3, the full variable domain is SQTIHQWPATLVQPVGSPLSLECTVEGTSNPNLYWYRQAAGRGLQLLFYSVGIGQISSEVPQNLSASRPQDRQFILSSKKLLLSDSGFYLCAWGTGAVDTQYFGPGTRLTVL.

With respect to this clone: Different DNA sequences within this sample yield the same CDR3. The CDR3 coding sequence is TGTGCCAGCTCACCGGCAGGGGGTTACGAGCAGTACTTC. Its translation is CASSPAGGYEQYF. This chain joins TRBV18 and TRBJ2-7, with 7 nucleotides matching TRBD1. The CDR3 is 13 amino acids. The germline V gene encodes CDR1 KGHSH and CDR2 LQKENI. J gave up 4 bases and V 3 bases, and 3 bases lay outside the gene matches.

The chain joins TRBV2 to TRBJ2-5; maybe TRBD2 (7 bases). V was pared by 1 base and J by 5 bases, with 17 bases between. The CDR3 contains 16 residues. Per the germline V gene, CDR1 is SNHLY and CDR2 is FYNNEI. DNA for the CDR3: TGTGCCAGCAGTGAAGATTGGGGGGGGCGCGGGGAGACCCAGTACTTC. Its translation: CASSEDWGGRGETQYF.

In its sample, this clone was seen once. The V gene is TRBV6-8, the J gene TRBJ2-7; maybe TRBD1 (5 bases). Germline CDR1 is MNHGY and CDR2 is SAAAGT. The CDR3 spans 13 residues. V lost 6 bases to trimming and J lost 3 bases, with 12 bases between them. In DNA, the CDR3 is TGTGCCAGCAGGCTAGACGGACACTACGAGCAGTACTTC. It translates to CASRLDGHYEQYF.

V usage is TRBV5-6 and J usage is TRBJ2-3; unclear D gene. V was trimmed by 0 bases and J by 10 bases, leaving 12 bases between them. CDR1 and CDR2 (germline): SGHDT, YYEEEE. The CDR3 consists of 13 residues. CDR3 sequence: CASSLAGSFAQYF. The CDR3 DNA reads TGTGCCAGCAGCTTGGCAGGTAGTTTCGCGCAGTATTTT.

For this clone: One junction end does not reproduce the germline sequence, and a read error may be involved. This CDR3 is CASSAGQNNENLFF. DNA for the CDR3: TGTGCCAGCAGTGCGGGACAGAATAATGAAAACCTGTTTTTT. The rearrangement uses TRBV2 and TRBJ1-4; 7 positions agree with TRBD1. CDR3 length: 14 amino acids. Germline-derived CDR1 and CDR2 are SNHLY and FYNNEI.